The sequence of this T cell receptor (beta chain) was determined in a study of shared T cell receptors in the human thymus. Only a few counts were recorded for this clone. CDR3 size: 14 residues. Germline V gene lookup returns CDR1 LGHNA and CDR2 YSLEER. The J segment lost 4 bases and the V segment lost 4 bases, leaving 2 bases of the junction unmatched. Using immunoSEQ multiplex PCR, the repertoire was profiled, and TCRdb retains in-frame clones only, with some absent. Here the sample spans roughly 550,000 clones, approximately 78% being singletons. These same data were also listed under a study on human thymus T cells. That source notes: It was healthy Finnish infants having corrective surgery for congenital heart defects who were the donors. Thymus tissue for the work was resected from patients undergoing corrective heart surgery. Related reports documented highly overlapping thymic repertoires among unrelated individuals.

This chain connects TRBV4-3 to TRBJ1-5, with 9 bases identical to TRBD1. The sequenced material came from thymocytes. This sequence originates from a boy younger than two with a congenital heart defect. Here the CDR3 DNA reads TGCGCCAGCAGCCGAGGACAGGGGAATCAGCCCCAGCATTTT. This codes for CASSRGQGNQPQHF.